Shown below are 22 T cell receptor beta chains from a single sample sequenced in a study of beta chain features in type 1 diabetes. Of the isolated RNA, all was reverse transcribed, and so the sequenced material was expressed TCRB transcripts. Generated by immunoSEQ multiplex PCR, the TCRdb table keeps only in-frame clones and is missing some. This repertoire shows about 710,000 clones, roughly an eighth found once; its top ten account for around 0.04%. Points from the study as a whole: All four CD4+ subsets of Type 1 diabetes patients contained TCRB CDR3s that were moderately but significantly shorter.

Which antigens these TCRs recognize remains unknown. Specimen: naive CD4+ T cells from blood. The receptors come from a young man with type 1 diabetes.

The table lists this clone with a few counts. The chain has TRBV19 and TRBJ2-5; a weak D match, TRBD1 (5 bases). CDR3 length: 12 amino acids. Germline V gene data show CDR1 as LNHDA and CDR2 as SQIVND (reference sequence). The germline V and J ends were trimmed by 11 bases and 1 base, with 11 bases remaining between them. In DNA form, the CDR3 reads TGTGCCTCGCTAGGGGTCCAAGAGACCCAGTACTTC. Residues: CASLGVQETQYF.

The V and J genes are TRBV2 and TRBJ2-7, with 8 bases matching TRBD2. Trimming cost V 4 bases and J 3 bases; bases outside gene matches: 5. Germline-derived CDR1 and CDR2 are SNHLY and FYNNEI. The CDR3 has 14 residues. In DNA form, the CDR3 reads TGTGCCAGCAGTGCCCAGGGACTAGACTACGAGCAGTACTTC. This sequence encodes CASSAQGLDYEQYF.

The chain carries TRBV27 and TRBJ1-1; TRBD1 matches at 7 bases. Losses at the gene ends were 5 bases for V and 9 bases for J; bases not matched to a gene: 3. The germline V gene has CDR1 MNHEY and CDR2 SMNVEV (reference sequence). This CDR3 comprises 11 residues. The CDR3 spells CASSEGAKAFF. As DNA, the CDR3 is TGTGCCAGCAGTGAGGGGGCCAAAGCTTTCTTT.

This clone was seen a few times. The V and J genes are TRBV7-2 and TRBJ1-1; no clear D. The CDR3 sequence is 13 residues long. Trimming took 6 bases from V and 3 from J, leaving 11 bases between them. The germline CDR1 and CDR2 sequences are SGHTA and FQGNSA. The CDR3 DNA is TGTGCCAGCAGTTTACAGAGAGACACTGAAGCTTTCTTT. Amino acids: CASSLQRDTEAFF.

CDR3 loop: CASSLQPNTEAFF. Written as DNA, the CDR3 is TGTGCCAGCAGCTTACAGCCGAACACTGAAGCTTTCTTT. The chain employs TRBV7-2 and TRBJ1-1; D is unclear. Germline CDR1 SGHTA, CDR2 FQGNSA. V was cut by 2 bases and J by 1 base, with 5 bases left in between. The CDR3 is made up of 13 amino acids.

The CDR3 bases are TGTGCCAGCAGCTTAGTATCCAGCGGGGAAGTCCATGAGCAGTTCTTC. Protein: CASSLVSSGEVHEQFF. The V call is TRBV7-8, the J call TRBJ2-1, with TRBD2 matching over 7 bases. The CDR3 contains 16 residues. Germline assignment: CDR1 SGHVS and CDR2 FQNEAQ. After removal of 1 base from V and 8 bases from J, the junction contained 11 bases not matched to a gene.

This clone was seen only a few times. Other DNA sequences from this sample encode an identical CDR3 as well. This chain joins TRBV25-1 and TRBJ2-3; tentatively, D is TRBD1 or TRBD2 (5 bases each). CDR3 length: 13 residues. The V gene's germline CDR1 is MGHDK and CDR2 SYGVNS. Deletions cut 3 bases from V and 1 base from J, with 5 bases between. CDR3 residues: CASSEGGTDTQYF. CDR3 DNA: TGTGCCAGCAGTGAGGGGGGCACAGATACGCAGTATTTT. Full variable domain (remainder filled in from reference TRBV25-1 and TRBJ2-3): EADIYQTPRYLVIGTGKKITLECSQTMGHDKMYWYQQDPGMELHLIHYSYGVNSTEKGDLSSESTVSRIRTEHFPLTLESARPSHTSQYLCASSEGGTDTQYFGPGTRLTVL.

The chain recombines TRBV28 with TRBJ2-7; D is unresolved. V lost 4 bases and J lost 0, with 7 bases in between. The CDR3 contains 13 residues. Germline CDR1 and CDR2: MDHEN and SYDVKM. CDR3 residues: CASSSTFSYEQYF. Here the CDR3 DNA reads TGTGCCAGCAGTTCCACTTTCTCCTACGAGCAGTACTTC.

The sample holds a few counts of this clone. The chain joins TRBV4-1 to TRBJ2-3; perhaps TRBD2 as D (5 bases). The germline V gene encodes CDR1 MGHRA and CDR2 YSYEKL. Trimming left V 2 bases short and J 1 base short, with 7 bases between. The CDR3 loop spans 14 amino acids. In nucleotides, the CDR3 is TGCGCCAGCAGCCAACGTAGCGGCACAGATACGCAGTATTTT. Its protein is CASSQRSGTDTQYF.

A few counts support this clone. The chain combines TRBV29-1 with TRBJ1-5; a weak D match, TRBD1 (6 bases). V lost 1 base and J 3 bases, leaving 7 bases between the germline ends. The CDR3 runs 13 residues. Germline CDR1 and CDR2: SQVTM and ANQGSEA. Written as DNA, the CDR3 is TGCAGCGTTGAAGGGGGGCTCAATCAGCCCCAGCATTTT. It translates to CSVEGGLNQPQHF.

V gene TRBV7-2 combines with J gene TRBJ2-7; D is tentatively TRBD1 or TRBD2 (5 bases each). Germline V gene data show CDR1 as SGHTA and CDR2 as FQGNSA. V was clipped by 1 base and J by 5 bases, with 12 bases between them. The CDR3 loop spans 14 amino acids. CDR3 nucleotide sequence: TGTGCCAGCAGCTTAGTGCCCAGGGACCACGAGCAGTACTTC. It translates to CASSLVPRDHEQYF.

This clone came up a few times. The chain has TRBV9 and TRBJ2-3; 11 positions match TRBD2. The CDR3 consists of 16 residues. Germline V CDR1 and CDR2: SGDLS, YYNGEE. Trimming cost V 0 bases and J 5 bases; bases outside gene matches: 5. CDR3 loop: CASSVGLAGGVDTQYF. CDR3 coding DNA: TGTGCCAGCAGCGTAGGGCTAGCGGGAGGCGTAGATACGCAGTATTTT. Drawing the rest from reference TRBV9 and TRBJ2-3, the complete variable domain is DSGVTQTPKHLITATGQRVTLRCSPRSGDLSVYWYQQSLDQGLQFLIQYYNGEERAKGNILERFSAQQFPDLHSELNLSSLELGDSALYFCASSVGLAGGVDTQYFGPGTRLTVL.

The rearrangement links TRBV5-4 to TRBJ2-6; 8 bases agree with TRBD2. Germline assignment: CDR1 SGHNT and CDR2 YYREEE (reference sequence). The J segment lost 1 base and the V segment lost 4 bases, leaving 4 bases of the junction unmatched. The CDR3 is 16 amino acids. CDR3 sequence (DNA): TGTGCCAGCAGCCCTCAGCGGGGGTCTGGGGCCAACGTCCTGACTTTC. It encodes CASSPQRGSGANVLTF.

V is TRBV28 and J is TRBJ1-2; D is uncertain. From germline, CDR1 is MDHEN and CDR2 SYDVKM. V was trimmed by 2 bases and J by 9 bases, leaving 16 bases between them. This CDR3 has 14 amino acids. The CDR3: CASSLRTTRARYTF. The CDR3 DNA is TGTGCCAGCAGTTTACGAACGACCCGGGCCCGCTACACCTTC.

This clone was found a few times. V usage is TRBV7-2 and J usage is TRBJ2-5; D unresolved. The germline CDR1 and CDR2 sequences are SGHTA and FQGNSA. V was shortened by 1 base and J by 5 bases, with 8 bases between the two germline ends. The CDR3 loop spans 13 amino acids. The DNA for the CDR3 is TGTGCCAGCAGCTTAGGTAGTCGGGAGACCCAGTACTTC. Protein: CASSLGSRETQYF.

The chain joins TRBV5-1 to TRBJ2-7; the D call may be TRBD1 or TRBD2 (6 bases each). CDR1 SGHRS and CDR2 YFSETQ come from the germline V gene. The CDR3 length is 15 residues. Trimming removed 5 bases at V and 3 bases at J, with 18 bases between. CDR3 bases: TGCGCCAGCAGTCTCGGGGGCGCGGTATTCTACGAGCAGTACTTC. Its translation is CASSLGGAVFYEQYF. The variable domain in full, with the rest retrieved from reference TRBV5-1 and TRBJ2-7, is KAGVTQTPRYLIKTRGQQVTLSCSPISGHRSVSWYQQTPGQGLQFLFEYFSETQRNKGNFPGRFSGRQFSNSRSEMNVSTLELGDSALYLCASSLGGAVFYEQYFGPGTRLTVT.

This CDR3 is CASSPDEDTQYF. CDR3 DNA sequence: TGTGCCAGCTCACCTGACGAAGATACGCAGTATTTT. V and J are TRBV18 and TRBJ2-3; D uncertain. V gave up 3 bases and J gave up 5 bases, with 6 bases separating them. The germline V gene encodes CDR1 KGHSH and CDR2 LQKENI. This CDR3 has 12 amino acids.

The V call is TRBV9, the J call TRBJ1-2; 8 positions agree with TRBD1. J gave up 8 bases and V 3 bases, and 6 bases lay outside the gene matches. Germline-derived CDR1 and CDR2 are SGDLS and YYNGEE. CDR3 length: 13 amino acids. The chain's CDR3 is CASSATGEPGYTF. As DNA, the CDR3 is TGTGCCAGCAGCGCGACAGGGGAGCCCGGCTACACCTTC. The complete variable domain, with remaining parts taken from reference TRBV9 and TRBJ1-2, reads DSGVTQTPKHLITATGQRVTLRCSPRSGDLSVYWYQQSLDQGLQFLIQYYNGEERAKGNILERFSAQQFPDLHSELNLSSLELGDSALYFCASSATGEPGYTFGSGTRLTVV.

In its sample, this clone was seen a few times. V is TRBV18 and J is TRBJ2-1; unclear D gene. CDR3 length: 13 amino acids. Germline CDR1 reads KGHSH; CDR2 reads LQKENI. Trimming removed 3 bases at V and 8 bases at J, with 11 bases between. This CDR3 is CASSPAQRDEQFF. In DNA form, the CDR3 reads TGTGCCAGCTCACCGGCACAGCGCGATGAGCAGTTCTTC. The variable domain in full, completed from reference TRBV18 and TRBJ2-1, reads NAGVMQNPRHLVRRRGQEARLRCSPMKGHSHVYWYRQLPEEGLKFMVYLQKENIIDESGMPKERFSAEFPKEGPSILRIQQVVRGDSAAYFCASSPAQRDEQFFGPGTRLTVL.

In the case of this clone: The sample contains more than one DNA sequence encoding this CDR3. This chain connects TRBV18 to TRBJ1-1; 8 bases are shared with TRBD1. The CDR3 sequence is 14 residues long. V trimming: 1 base; J trimming: 5 bases; junction bases outside the gene matches: 3. Germline V lookup: CDR1 KGHSH, CDR2 LQKENI. This CDR3 reads CASSPRTGYTEAFF. The CDR3 DNA follows: TGTGCCAGCTCACCACGGACAGGGTATACTGAAGCTTTCTTT.

This chain connects TRBV30 to TRBJ1-4; D remains ambiguous. The CDR3 contains 12 residues. Trimming left V 2 bases short and J 0 bases short, with 1 base between. Germline V gene sequence: CDR1 GTSNPN, CDR2 SVGIG (reference sequence). CDR3 residues: CAWSSTNEKLFF. In DNA form, the CDR3 reads TGTGCCTGGAGTTCAACTAATGAAAAACTGTTTTTT.

This clone was counted a few times. The CDR3 nucleotides read TGTGCCATAGCCGGGACAGGGGGCTCCGCCCTCTACGAGCAGTACTTC. Its protein product is CAIAGTGGSALYEQYF. The chain has TRBV10-3 and TRBJ2-7; TRBD1 aligns across 12 bases. Germline loops: CDR1 ENHRY, CDR2 SYGVKD. The CDR3 sequence is 16 residues long. The junction had 12 bases not matched to a gene; V was cut back by 9 bases and J by 3 bases.